This T cell receptor beta chain was identified during a study of T cell clones after liver transplantation. Overall study context: TCRbeta sequencing after a pre-transplant mixed lymphocyte reaction identified graft-donor-reactive clones, later tracked in post-transplant blood. Standard immunosuppression, with no induction, continued until 12-24 months after transplant. Timepoints were pre-transplant, pre-withdrawal, and after withdrawal was completed or failed. Findings and caveats of the study: These preliminary findings come from unstandardized post-transplant sampling times.

On this clone itself: Antigen: not known.

Method: immunoSEQ multiplex PCR; TCRdb's copy keeps in-frame clones and lacks some. Altogether about 7,900 clones are present, 80% being singletons, with the ten largest covering roughly 37%. Trimming at V came to 1 base and at J to 4 bases, leaving 3 bases not matched to a gene. Germline CDR1 MGHRA, CDR2 YSYEKL. CDR3 length equals 15 residues. This specimen was CD8+ T cells from blood, taken before liver transplant. This clonotype was obtained from a human donor who received a liver transplant. This chain connects TRBV4-1 to TRBJ2-3; 9 bases map to TRBD2. The CDR3 DNA follows: TGCGCCAGCAGCCAAGGGGGCGGGGGGGCAGATACGCAGTATTTT. It specifies CASSQGGGGADTQYF.